This note documents a single T cell receptor beta chain sequence. Trimming removed 4 bases at V and 12 bases at J, with 12 bases between. In germline, CDR1 is MDHEN, CDR2 SYDVKM. This CDR3 has 12 amino acids. The sample is drawn from a study of blood T cell repertoires in COVID-19. Study background: The origin of the acute and convalescent COVID-19 samples was the United States, Italy and Spain.

Profiling relied on immunoSEQ multiplex PCR, and the TCRdb table lists in-frame clones only, not all of them. Of fewer than 400,000 clones listed, roughly 90% are singletons. The chain uses TRBV28 and TRBJ1-4; D is unclear. This clonotype was sampled from a woman in her twenties or thirties who had been exposed to COVID-19. The sample consisted of PBMCs or T cells enriched from blood (not recorded which). The CDR3 region has the DNA TGTGCCAGCAGTTCCCACTCCGAACAACTGTTTTTT. It is translated as CASSSHSEQLFF.